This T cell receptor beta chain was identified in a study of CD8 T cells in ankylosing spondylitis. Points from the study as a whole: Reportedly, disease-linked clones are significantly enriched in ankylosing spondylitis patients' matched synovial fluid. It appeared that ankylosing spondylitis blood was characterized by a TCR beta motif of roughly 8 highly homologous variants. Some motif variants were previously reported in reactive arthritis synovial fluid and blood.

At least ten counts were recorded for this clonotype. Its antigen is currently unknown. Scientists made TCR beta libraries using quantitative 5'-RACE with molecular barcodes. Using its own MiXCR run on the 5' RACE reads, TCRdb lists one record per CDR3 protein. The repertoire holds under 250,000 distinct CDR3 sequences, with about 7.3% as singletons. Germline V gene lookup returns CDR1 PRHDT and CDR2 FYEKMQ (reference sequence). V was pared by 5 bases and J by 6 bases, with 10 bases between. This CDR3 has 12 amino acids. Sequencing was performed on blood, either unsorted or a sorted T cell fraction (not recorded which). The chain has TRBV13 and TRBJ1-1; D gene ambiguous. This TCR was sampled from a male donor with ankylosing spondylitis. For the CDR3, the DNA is TGTGCCAGCAGCCCAACCACCCCTGAAGCTTTCTTT. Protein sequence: CASSPTTPEAFF.